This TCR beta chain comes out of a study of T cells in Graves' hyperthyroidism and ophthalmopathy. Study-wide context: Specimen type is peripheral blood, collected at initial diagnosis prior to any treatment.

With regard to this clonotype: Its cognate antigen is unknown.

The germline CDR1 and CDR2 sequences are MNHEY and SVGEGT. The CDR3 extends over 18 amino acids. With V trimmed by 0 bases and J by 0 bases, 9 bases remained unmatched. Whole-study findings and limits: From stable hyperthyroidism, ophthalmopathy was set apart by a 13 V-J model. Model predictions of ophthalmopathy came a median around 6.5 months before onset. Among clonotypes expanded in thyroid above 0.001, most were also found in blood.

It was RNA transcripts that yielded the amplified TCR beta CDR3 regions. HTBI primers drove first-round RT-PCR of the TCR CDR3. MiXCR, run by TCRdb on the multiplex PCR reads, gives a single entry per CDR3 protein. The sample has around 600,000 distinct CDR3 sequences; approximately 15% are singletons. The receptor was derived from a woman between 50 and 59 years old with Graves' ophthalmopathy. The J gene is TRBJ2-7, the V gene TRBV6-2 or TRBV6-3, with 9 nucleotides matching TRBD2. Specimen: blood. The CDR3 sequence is CASSYSFPTSGNSYEQYF. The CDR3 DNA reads TGTGCCAGCAGTTACTCGTTCCCGACTAGCGGAAACTCCTACGAGCAGTACTTC.